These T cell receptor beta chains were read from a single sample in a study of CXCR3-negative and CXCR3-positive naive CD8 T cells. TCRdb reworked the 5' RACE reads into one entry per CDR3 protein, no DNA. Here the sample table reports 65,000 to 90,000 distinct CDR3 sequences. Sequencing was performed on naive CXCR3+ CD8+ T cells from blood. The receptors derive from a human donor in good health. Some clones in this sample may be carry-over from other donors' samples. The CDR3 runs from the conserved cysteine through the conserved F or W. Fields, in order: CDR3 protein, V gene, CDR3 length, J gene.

cdr3_aa: CASTPVGQGTGELFF
v_call: TRBV28
cdr3_length: 15
j_call: TRBJ2-2

cdr3_aa: CASSRRNTGELFF
v_call: TRBV5-1
cdr3_length: 13
j_call: TRBJ2-2

cdr3_aa: CASSVTGELFF
v_call: TRBV5-4
cdr3_length: 11
j_call: TRBJ2-2

cdr3_aa: CSVLINSDYNEQFF
v_call: TRBV29-1
cdr3_length: 14
j_call: TRBJ2-1

cdr3_aa: CASSPGTGLLDGYTF
v_call: TRBV2
cdr3_length: 15
j_call: TRBJ1-2

cdr3_aa: CASSFARRLAGAQETQYF
v_call: TRBV11-2
cdr3_length: 18
j_call: TRBJ2-5

cdr3_aa: CSVGMTGNTDEAFF
v_call: TRBV29-1
cdr3_length: 14
j_call: TRBJ1-1

cdr3_aa: CASSYNRLGPLNEQFF
v_call: TRBV6-2/TRBV6-3
cdr3_length: 16
j_call: TRBJ2-1

cdr3_aa: CASSLEGLMNQPQHF
v_call: TRBV5-5
cdr3_length: 15
j_call: TRBJ1-5

cdr3_aa: CSARGGTLNIQYF
v_call: TRBV29-1
cdr3_length: 13
j_call: TRBJ2-4

cdr3_aa: CAISEPIREKLFF
v_call: TRBV10-3
cdr3_length: 13
j_call: TRBJ1-4

cdr3_aa: CASSVVGQGVYNEQFF
v_call: TRBV9
cdr3_length: 16
j_call: TRBJ2-1

cdr3_aa: CASSYLGQPQHF
v_call: TRBV28
cdr3_length: 12
j_call: TRBJ1-5

cdr3_aa: CASSWDYKDEQFF
v_call: TRBV6-5
cdr3_length: 13
j_call: TRBJ2-1

cdr3_aa: CASSLSIGTKETQYF
v_call: TRBV6-5
cdr3_length: 15
j_call: TRBJ2-5

cdr3_aa: CASSFQIPTGRSDTQYF
v_call: TRBV12-3/TRBV12-4
cdr3_length: 17
j_call: TRBJ2-3

cdr3_aa: CSVVDGNTIYF
v_call: TRBV29-1
cdr3_length: 11
j_call: TRBJ1-3

cdr3_aa: CSASPRTSGSYEQYF
v_call: TRBV20-1
cdr3_length: 15
j_call: TRBJ2-7

cdr3_aa: CASSLALETQYF
v_call: TRBV12-3/TRBV12-4
cdr3_length: 12
j_call: TRBJ2-5

cdr3_aa: CASSSLSLRTGELFF
v_call: TRBV28
cdr3_length: 15
j_call: TRBJ2-2

cdr3_aa: CASGSASGAGELFF
v_call: TRBV5-1
cdr3_length: 14
j_call: TRBJ2-2

cdr3_aa: CASSLYSGRTPEQYF
v_call: TRBV28
cdr3_length: 15
j_call: TRBJ2-7

cdr3_aa: CASSFGGWDEQFF
v_call: TRBV5-5
cdr3_length: 13
j_call: TRBJ2-1

cdr3_aa: CSVDFSGNVMGTDTQYF
v_call: TRBV29-1
cdr3_length: 17
j_call: TRBJ2-3

cdr3_aa: CASSMRGGGTEAFF
v_call: TRBV6-2/TRBV6-3
cdr3_length: 14
j_call: TRBJ1-1

cdr3_aa: CASSPHTGELFF
v_call: TRBV6-2/TRBV6-3
cdr3_length: 12
j_call: TRBJ2-2

cdr3_aa: CASSLTGITDTQYF
v_call: TRBV27
cdr3_length: 14
j_call: TRBJ2-3

cdr3_aa: CASSLGEPYEQYF
v_call: TRBV28
cdr3_length: 13
j_call: TRBJ2-7

cdr3_aa: CAWKPPGGSYEQYF
v_call: TRBV30
cdr3_length: 14
j_call: TRBJ2-7

cdr3_aa: CASSEFEDRGLGNTIYF
v_call: TRBV25-1
cdr3_length: 17
j_call: TRBJ1-3

cdr3_aa: CASRTGGFNTGELFF
v_call: TRBV27
cdr3_length: 15
j_call: TRBJ2-2

cdr3_aa: CASSQAGRGADTQYF
v_call: TRBV14
cdr3_length: 15
j_call: TRBJ2-3

cdr3_aa: CASTYSTSEAFF
v_call: TRBV28
cdr3_length: 12
j_call: TRBJ1-1

cdr3_aa: CASSLGAGGPGADF
v_call: TRBV7-2
cdr3_length: 14
j_call: TRBJ2-3

cdr3_aa: CAISEALYNEQFF
v_call: TRBV10-3
cdr3_length: 13
j_call: TRBJ2-1

cdr3_aa: CASSLAEVDEQFF
v_call: TRBV5-5
cdr3_length: 13
j_call: TRBJ2-1

cdr3_aa: CSVVGSVDNEQFF
v_call: TRBV29-1
cdr3_length: 13
j_call: TRBJ2-1

cdr3_aa: CSARSAEDREVNYGYTF
v_call: TRBV20-1
cdr3_length: 17
j_call: TRBJ1-2